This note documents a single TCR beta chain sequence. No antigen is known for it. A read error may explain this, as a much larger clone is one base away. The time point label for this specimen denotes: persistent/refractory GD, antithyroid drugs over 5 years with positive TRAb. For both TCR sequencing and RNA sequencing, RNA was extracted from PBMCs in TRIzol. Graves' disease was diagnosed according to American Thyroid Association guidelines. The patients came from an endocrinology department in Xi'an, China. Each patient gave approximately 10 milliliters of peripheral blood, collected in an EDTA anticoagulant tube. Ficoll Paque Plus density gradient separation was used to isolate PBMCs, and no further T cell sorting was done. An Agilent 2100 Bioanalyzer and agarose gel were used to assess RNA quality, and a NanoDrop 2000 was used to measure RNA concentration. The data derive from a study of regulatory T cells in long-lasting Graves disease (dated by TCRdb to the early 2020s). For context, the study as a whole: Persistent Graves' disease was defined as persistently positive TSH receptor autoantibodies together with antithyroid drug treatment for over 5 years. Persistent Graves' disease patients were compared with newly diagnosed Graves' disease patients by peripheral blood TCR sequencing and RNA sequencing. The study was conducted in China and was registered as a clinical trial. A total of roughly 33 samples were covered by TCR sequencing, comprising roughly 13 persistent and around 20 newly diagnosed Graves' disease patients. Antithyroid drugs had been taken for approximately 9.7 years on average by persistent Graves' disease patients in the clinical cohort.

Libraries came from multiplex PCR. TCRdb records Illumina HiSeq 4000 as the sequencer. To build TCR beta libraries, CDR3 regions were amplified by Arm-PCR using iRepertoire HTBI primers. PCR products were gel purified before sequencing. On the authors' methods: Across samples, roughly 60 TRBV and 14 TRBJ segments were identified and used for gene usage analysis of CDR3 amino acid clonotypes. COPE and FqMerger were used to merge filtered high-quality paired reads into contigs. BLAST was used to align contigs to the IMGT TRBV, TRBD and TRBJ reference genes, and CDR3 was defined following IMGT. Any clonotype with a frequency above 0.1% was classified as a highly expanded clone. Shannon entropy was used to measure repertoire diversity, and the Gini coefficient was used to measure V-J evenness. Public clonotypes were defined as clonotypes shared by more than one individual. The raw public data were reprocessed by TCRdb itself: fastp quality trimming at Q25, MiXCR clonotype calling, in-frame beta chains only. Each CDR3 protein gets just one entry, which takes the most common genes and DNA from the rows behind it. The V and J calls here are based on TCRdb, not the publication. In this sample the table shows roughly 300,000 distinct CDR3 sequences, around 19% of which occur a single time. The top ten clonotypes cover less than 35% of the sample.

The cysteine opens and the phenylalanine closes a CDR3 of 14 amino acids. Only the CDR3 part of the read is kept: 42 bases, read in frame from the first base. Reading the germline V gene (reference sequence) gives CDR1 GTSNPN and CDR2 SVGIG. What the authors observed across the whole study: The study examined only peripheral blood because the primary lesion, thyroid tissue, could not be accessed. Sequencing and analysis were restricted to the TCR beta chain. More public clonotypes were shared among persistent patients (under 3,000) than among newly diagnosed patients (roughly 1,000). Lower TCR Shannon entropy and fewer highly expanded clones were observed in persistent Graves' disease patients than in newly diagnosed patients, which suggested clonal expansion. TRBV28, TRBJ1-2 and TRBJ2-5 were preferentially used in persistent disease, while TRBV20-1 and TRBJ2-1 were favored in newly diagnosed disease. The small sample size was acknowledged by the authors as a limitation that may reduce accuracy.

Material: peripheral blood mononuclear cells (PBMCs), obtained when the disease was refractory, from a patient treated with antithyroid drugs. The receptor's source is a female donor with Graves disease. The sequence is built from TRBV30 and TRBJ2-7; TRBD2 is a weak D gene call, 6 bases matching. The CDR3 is CASSPTGVTYKQYF. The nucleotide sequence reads TGTGCTTCCTCTCCAACGGGAGTCACCTACAAGCAGTACTTC. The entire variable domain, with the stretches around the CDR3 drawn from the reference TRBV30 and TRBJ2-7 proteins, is SQTIHQWPATLVQPVGSPLSLECTVEGTSNPNLYWYRQAAGRGLQLLFYSVGIGQISSEVPQNLSASRPQDRQFILSSKKLLLSDSGFYLCASSPTGVTYKQYFGPGTRLTVT.